One sample yielded the 10 T cell receptor beta chains listed below, sequenced in a study of CD8 T cells in ankylosing spondylitis. TCRdb analysed the 5' RACE reads with MiXCR anew, one entry per CDR3 protein. The sample contains a few hundred thousand distinct CDR3 sequences, roughly a tenth of which appear only once. Sample: blood, either unsorted or a sorted T cell fraction (not recorded which). These receptor sequences come from a male donor with ankylosing spondylitis or in good health (not recorded which).

This clonotype was counted ten times or more. CDR3 in amino acids: CASSFWGGSSDTQYF. CDR3 bases: TGCGCCAGCAGCTTTTGGGGGGGCAGCTCAGATACGCAGTATTTT. The chain combines TRBV5-1 with TRBJ2-3; possibly TRBD2 for D (7 bases). V lost 2 bases and J lost 4, with 14 bases in between. Germline loops: CDR1 SGHRS, CDR2 YFSETQ. The CDR3 has 15 amino acids.

This clonotype occurred many times. V usage is TRBV5-1 and J usage is TRBJ1-1; possibly TRBD1 for D (5 bases). Germline lookup yields CDR1 SGHRS and CDR2 YFSETQ. Trimming stripped 4 bases from V and 4 bases from J, with 14 bases between. This CDR3 region has 14 residues. The CDR3 DNA reads TGCGCCAGCAGCCCCAGGCAGGGTAGCACTGAAGCTTTCTTT. Translated: CASSPRQGSTEAFF.

This clonotype was detected ten times or more. The chain carries TRBV20-1 and TRBJ1-2; 9 nucleotides line up with TRBD1. V lost 6 bases to trimming and J lost 4 bases; unmatched junction nucleotides: 6. The length of the CDR3 is 13 residues. Germline-derived CDR1 and CDR2 are DFQATT and SNEGSKA (reference sequence). Here the CDR3 DNA reads TGCAGTGCCCCACAGGGGGCAGGCTATGGCTACACCTTC. Translation gives CSAPQGAGYGYTF.

This clonotype has a handful of counts. The CDR3 protein is CASGLTVEGTQYF. In DNA form, the CDR3 reads TGTGCCAGCGGGTTGACAGTTGAAGGGACCCAGTACTTC. The chain is built from TRBV2 and TRBJ2-5; tentatively, D is TRBD1 (5 bases). This CDR3 contains 13 residues. Trimming removed 8 bases from V and 7 bases from J, with 17 bases in between. CDR1 and CDR2 from the germline V gene are SNHLY and FYNNEI.

CDR3 sequence reads: CASGPGGRFGDTEAFF. CDR3 nucleotide sequence: TGTGCCAGCGGCCCCGGGGGGCGCTTTGGGGACACTGAAGCTTTCTTT. The gene calls are TRBV4-2 and TRBJ1-1; D may be TRBD1 (6 bases). Germline V lookup: CDR1 LGHNA, CDR2 YNFKEQ. This CDR3 is 16 amino acids long. Trimming left V 8 bases short and J 3 bases short, with 22 bases between.

This clonotype has just a few counts. In DNA form, the CDR3 reads TGTGCCAGCAGCTTGGCCTTGCAGGGTATGATTCAGCCCCAGCATTTT. This translates into CASSLALQGMIQPQHF. V and J are TRBV5-8 and TRBJ1-5, with D perhaps matching TRBD1 (5 bases). The CDR3 runs 16 residues. Germline V gene sequence: CDR1 SGHTS, CDR2 YDEGEE. The V end was cut by 0 bases, the J end by 6 bases, with 16 bases between.

V and J are TRBV15 and TRBJ2-4; TRBD1 or TRBD2 may be the D gene (5 bases each). The germline gives CDR1 LNHNV, CDR2 YYDKDF (reference sequence). CDR3 length: 18 amino acids. Trimming took off 0 bases at V and 2 bases at J, with 17 bases between the two ends. The CDR3 sequence: CATSRDRGTEGSKNIQYF. The CDR3 nucleotides are TGTGCCACCAGCAGAGATCGGGGAACCGAGGGGTCCAAAAACATTCAGTACTTC.

This clonotype was counted ten times or more. The V gene is TRBV20-1, the J gene TRBJ2-1; 11 bases map to TRBD2. The V gene's germline CDR1 is DFQATT and CDR2 SNEGSKA (reference sequence). Trimming removed 4 bases from V and 6 bases from J; junction bases left unmatched: 8. The CDR3 has 15 residues. The CDR3 DNA sequence: TGCAGTGCTAAAACCTCTAGCGGGGGGACCAATGAGCAGTTCTTC. Translation: CSAKTSSGGTNEQFF.

This clonotype was recorded at least ten times. The chain is built from TRBV5-1 and TRBJ2-7, with D possibly matching TRBD1 (6 bases). V lost 3 bases, J lost 2 bases, and 9 bases lay in between. The CDR3 extends over 13 amino acids. CDR1 and CDR2 (germline): SGHRS, YFSETQ. The CDR3 is CASSSGVTYEQYF. The CDR3 bases are TGCGCCAGCAGCTCAGGGGTAACCTACGAGCAGTACTTC.

This clonotype was seen a few times. V and J are TRBV7-2 and TRBJ2-6; TRBD2 might be the D (6 bases). Germline V gene sequence: CDR1 SGHTA, CDR2 FQGNSA. There are 15 residues in the CDR3. Trimming took off 7 bases at V and 8 bases at J, with 18 bases between the two ends. CDR3 loop: CASTFWGGSTNVLTF. CDR3 DNA: TGTGCCAGCACCTTCTGGGGAGGCTCGACCAACGTCCTGACTTTC.